The T cell receptor (beta chain) described here comes from a study of blood T cell repertoires in COVID-19. Overall study: Samples representing acute and convalescent COVID-19 were sourced from the United States, Italy and Spain.

The authors' processing: For nucleated cells, counts were estimated from reference gene primer amplification. The method was immunoSEQ multiplex PCR; TCRdb's version includes in-frame clones alone and lacks a portion of them. D and trimming were read from the DNA, whereas the V and J calls and clone size are those reported in that table. Among some 76,000 clones listed, over 75% were seen once. The source is a woman younger than 35 with acute or convalescent COVID-19. The sequenced sample was peripheral blood.

CDR3: CASSEAGTARRETQYF. DNA of the CDR3: TGTGCCAGCAGCGAAGCTGGGACAGCTCGGCGGGAGACCCAGTACTTC. The V call is TRBV5-4, the J call TRBJ2-5, with 7 bases lining up with TRBD1. CDR3 length: 16 amino acids. The germline V gene encodes CDR1 SGHNT and CDR2 YYREEE (reference sequence). After removal of 4 bases from V and 5 bases from J, the junction contained 14 bases not matched to a gene.